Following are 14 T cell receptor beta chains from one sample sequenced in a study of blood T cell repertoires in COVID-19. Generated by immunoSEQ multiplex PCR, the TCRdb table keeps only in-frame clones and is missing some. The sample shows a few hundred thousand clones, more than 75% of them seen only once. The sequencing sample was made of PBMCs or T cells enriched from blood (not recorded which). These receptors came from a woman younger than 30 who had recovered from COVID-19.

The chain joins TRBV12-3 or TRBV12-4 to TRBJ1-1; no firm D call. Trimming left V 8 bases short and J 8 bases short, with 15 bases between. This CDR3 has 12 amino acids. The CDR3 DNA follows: TGTGCCAGCGCGTTGTCGGGTTCCGAAGCTTTCTTT. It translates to CASALSGSEAFF.

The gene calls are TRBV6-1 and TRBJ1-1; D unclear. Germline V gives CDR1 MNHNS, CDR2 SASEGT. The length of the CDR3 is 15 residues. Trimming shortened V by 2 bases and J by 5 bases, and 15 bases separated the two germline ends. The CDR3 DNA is TGTGCCAGCAGTGAAATTCCAGGTCGGAGGACTGAAGCTTTCTTT. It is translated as CASSEIPGRRTEAFF.

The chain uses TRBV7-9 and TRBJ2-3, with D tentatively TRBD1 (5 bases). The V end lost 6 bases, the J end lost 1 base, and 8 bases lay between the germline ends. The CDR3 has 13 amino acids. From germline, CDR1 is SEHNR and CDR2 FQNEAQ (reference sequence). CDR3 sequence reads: CASRDRGTDTQYF. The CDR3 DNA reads TGTGCCAGCAGAGACAGAGGCACAGATACGCAGTATTTT.

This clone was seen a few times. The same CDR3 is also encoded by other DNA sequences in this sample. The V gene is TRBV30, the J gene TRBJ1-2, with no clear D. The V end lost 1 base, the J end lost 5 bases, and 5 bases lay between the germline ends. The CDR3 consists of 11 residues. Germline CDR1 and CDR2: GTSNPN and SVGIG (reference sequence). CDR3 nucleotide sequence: TGTGCCTGGAGTGGTCCGTATGGCTACACCTTC. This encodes CAWSGPYGYTF.

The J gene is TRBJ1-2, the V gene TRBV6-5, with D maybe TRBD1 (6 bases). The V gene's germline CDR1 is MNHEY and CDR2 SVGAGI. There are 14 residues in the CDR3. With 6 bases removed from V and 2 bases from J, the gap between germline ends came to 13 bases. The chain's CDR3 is CASRWGTGNYGYTF. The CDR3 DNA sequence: TGTGCCAGCAGGTGGGGAACAGGGAACTATGGCTACACCTTC.

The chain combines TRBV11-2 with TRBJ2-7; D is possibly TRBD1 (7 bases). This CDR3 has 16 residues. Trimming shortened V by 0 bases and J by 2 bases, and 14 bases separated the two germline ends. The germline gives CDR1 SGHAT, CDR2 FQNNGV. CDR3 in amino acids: CASSLDAGQSTYEQYF. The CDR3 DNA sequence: TGTGCCAGCAGCTTAGATGCGGGACAGTCAACCTACGAGCAGTACTTC. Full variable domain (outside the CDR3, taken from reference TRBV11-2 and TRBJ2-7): EAGVAQSPRYKIIEKRQSVAFWCNPISGHATLYWYQQILGQGPKLLIQFQNNGVVDDSQLPKDRFSAERLKGVDSTLKIQPAKLEDSAVYLCASSLDAGQSTYEQYFGPGTRLTVT.

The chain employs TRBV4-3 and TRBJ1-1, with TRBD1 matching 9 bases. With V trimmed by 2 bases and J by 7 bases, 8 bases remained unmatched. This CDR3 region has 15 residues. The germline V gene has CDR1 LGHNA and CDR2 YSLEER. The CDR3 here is CASSQLRDRAIEAFF. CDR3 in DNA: TGCGCCAGCAGCCAACTCCGGGACAGGGCAATTGAAGCTTTCTTT.

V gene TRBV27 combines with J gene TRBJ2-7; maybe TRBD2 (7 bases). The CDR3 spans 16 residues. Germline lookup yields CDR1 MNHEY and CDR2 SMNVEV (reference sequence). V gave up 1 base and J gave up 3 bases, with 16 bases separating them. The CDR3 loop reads CASSLLVGGANYEQYF. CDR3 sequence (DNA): TGTGCCAGCAGTTTATTGGTGGGGGGGGCGAACTACGAGCAGTACTTC.

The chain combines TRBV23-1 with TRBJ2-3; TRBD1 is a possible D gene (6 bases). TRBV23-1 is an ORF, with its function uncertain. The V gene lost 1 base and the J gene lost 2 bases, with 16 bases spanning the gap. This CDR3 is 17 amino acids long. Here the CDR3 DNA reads TGCGCCAGCAGTCAATTGGCCGGGGACACGTACACAGATACGCAGTATTTT. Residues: CASSQLAGDTYTDTQYF.

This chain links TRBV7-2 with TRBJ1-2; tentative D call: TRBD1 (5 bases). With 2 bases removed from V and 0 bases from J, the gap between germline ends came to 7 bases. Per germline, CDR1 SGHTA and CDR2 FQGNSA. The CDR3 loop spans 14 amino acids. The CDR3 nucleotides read TGTGCCAGCAGCTTACTAGGGGCTAACTATGGCTACACCTTC. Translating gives CASSLLGANYGYTF.

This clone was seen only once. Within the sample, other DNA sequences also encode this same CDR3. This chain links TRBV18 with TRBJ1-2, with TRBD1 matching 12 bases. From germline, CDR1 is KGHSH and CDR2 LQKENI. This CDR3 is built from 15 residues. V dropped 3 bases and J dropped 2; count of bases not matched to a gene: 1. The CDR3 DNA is TGTGCCAGCTCACCGGGACAGGGGGCGAACTATGGCTACACCTTC. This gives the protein CASSPGQGANYGYTF.

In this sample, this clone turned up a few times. The DNA for the CDR3 is TGTGCCAGCAGCCCCATGGGGGGGCACTTAGATACGCAGTATTTT. Amino acids: CASSPMGGHLDTQYF. This sequence joins TRBV14 and TRBJ2-3; D is perhaps TRBD2 (7 bases). The CDR3 is made up of 15 amino acids. Trimming left V 4 bases short and J 5 bases short, with 16 bases between. Germline V gives CDR1 SGHDN, CDR2 FVKESK.

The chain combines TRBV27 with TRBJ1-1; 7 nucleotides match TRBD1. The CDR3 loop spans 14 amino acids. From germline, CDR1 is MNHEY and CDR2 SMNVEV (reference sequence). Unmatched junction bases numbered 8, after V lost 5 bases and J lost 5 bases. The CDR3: CASSLTGARTEAFF. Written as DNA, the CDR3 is TGTGCCAGCAGTCTTACAGGGGCCCGAACTGAAGCTTTCTTT.

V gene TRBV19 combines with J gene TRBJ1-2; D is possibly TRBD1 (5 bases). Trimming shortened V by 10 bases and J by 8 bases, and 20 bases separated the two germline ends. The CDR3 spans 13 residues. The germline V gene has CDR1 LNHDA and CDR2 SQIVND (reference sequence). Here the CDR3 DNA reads TGTGCCACCTCTGACAGACACCTGGGGGGCTACACCTTC. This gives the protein CATSDRHLGGYTF.